These 24 T cell receptor beta chains were all obtained from the same sample, sequenced in a study of vaccination effects on CD4 cells after COVID-19. These receptors' targets are unknown. Repertoires were generated with immunoSEQ multiplex PCR, while TCRdb's copy carries only in-frame clones and drops some. In the table there are fewer than 40,000 clones, 82% of which are singletons. The ViraFEST assay expanded antigen-specific CD4+ T cells with viral peptide pools before sequencing. Culture lasted 10 days before CD4+ T cell isolation. Participants were vaccinated with two doses of either the BNT162b2 or mRNA-1273 vaccine. The sample consisted of CD4+ T cells from PBMCs cultured with HCoV-NL63 spike peptides, taken after COVID-19 vaccination. These receptors were obtained from a human donor who received a COVID-19 vaccine. Some clones in this sample may be carry-over from other donors' samples.

V gene TRBV7-9 combines with J gene TRBJ2-5; no clear D gene. Trimming left V 1 base short and J 4 bases short, with 10 bases between. The V gene's germline CDR1 is SEHNR and CDR2 FQNEAQ (reference sequence). The CDR3 loop spans 14 amino acids. DNA of the CDR3: TGTGCCAGCAGCTTAGATATAAGTTTAGAGACCCAGTACTTC. Translating gives CASSLDISLETQYF.

V usage is TRBV12-2 and J usage is TRBJ2-2; no check of the table's D call, TRBD2, against the DNA was made. TRBV12-2 is described as a pseudogene. The CDR3 has 17 amino acids. The CDR3 sequence: CASRLARTKTNTGELFF. The CDR3 DNA reads TGTGCAAGTCGCTTAGCGCGTACCAAGACGAACACCGGGGAGCTGTTTTTT.

This clone came up once. The chain couples TRBV18 to TRBJ2-1, with a weak D call TRBD2 (5 bases). Trimming left V 3 bases short and J 7 bases short, with 16 bases between. Germline lookup yields CDR1 KGHSH and CDR2 LQKENI. This CDR3 has 15 amino acids. The DNA of the CDR3 is TGTGCCAGCTCACCCCCTAGCCCGGACTTAAATGAGCAGTTCTTC. It yields the protein CASSPPSPDLNEQFF.

The chain is built from TRBV7-2 and TRBJ1-4; 10 positions match TRBD1. Germline V lookup: CDR1 SGHTA, CDR2 FQGNSA. This CDR3 contains 16 residues. V lost 1 base to trimming and J lost 7 bases; unmatched junction nucleotides: 6. The chain's CDR3 is CASSLGRQGAPEKLFF. Here the CDR3 DNA reads TGTGCCAGCAGCTTAGGGAGACAGGGGGCGCCTGAAAAACTGTTTTTT.

V gene TRBV6-1 combines with J gene TRBJ2-7; the match to TRBD1 covers 7 bases. Trimming took 3 bases from V and 3 from J; bases not matched to a gene: 8. Germline CDR1 and CDR2: MNHNS and SASEGT. There are 15 residues in the CDR3. The CDR3 DNA reads as TGTGCCAGCAGTGATCGCAGGGGGTTTTTCTACGAGCAGTACGTC. Its protein product is CASSDRRGFFYEQYV.

This chain links TRBV5-1 with TRBJ2-1; D gene ambiguous. Trimming pared 0 bases from V and 4 bases from J, leaving 14 bases between. Germline V gene sequence: CDR1 SGHRS, CDR2 YFSETQ. The CDR3 loop spans 16 amino acids. This chain's CDR3 is CASSLAISKTYNEQFF. Here the CDR3 DNA reads TGCGCCAGCAGCTTGGCCATCTCGAAAACTTACAATGAGCAGTTCTTC.

The chain employs TRBV3-1 (or the pseudogene TRBV3-2) and TRBJ1-5, with a possible D match to TRBD1 (5 bases). The germline V gene encodes CDR1 LGHDT and CDR2 YNNKEL (reference sequence). The CDR3 contains 14 residues. V lost 4 bases and J lost 3, with 10 bases in between. CDR3 residues: CASSRGTSNQPQHF. CDR3 nucleotides: TGTGCCAGCAGCCGCGGGACTTCCAATCAGCCCCAGCATTTT.

The chain carries TRBV25-1 and TRBJ1-6; 7 nucleotides agree with TRBD1. Losses at the gene ends were 3 bases for V and 11 bases for J; bases not matched to a gene: 10. Germline V gives CDR1 MGHDK, CDR2 SYGVNS. The CDR3 runs 15 residues. CDR3 residues: CASSDARQGTPPLHF. CDR3 nucleotide sequence: TGTGCCAGCAGTGACGCCCGACAGGGAACACCACCCCTCCACTTT.

CDR3 nucleotides: TGTGCCAGCCGTAGAAGGGCCAGCTACGAGCAGTACGTC. Its protein is CASRRRASYEQYV. This rearrangement joins TRBV28 to TRBJ2-7; D is undetermined. The CDR3 is 13 amino acids. The germline gives CDR1 MDHEN, CDR2 SYDVKM. Between the trimmed V and J ends, which lost 8 bases and 3 bases, there was a span of 14 bases.

The DNA for the CDR3 is TGCGCCAGCAGCTTGGGGACCGACCGACCAAACACTGAAGCTTTCTTT. Its translation is CASSLGTDRPNTEAFF. This chain links TRBV5-1 with TRBJ1-1; unclear D gene. CDR1 and CDR2 from the germline V gene are SGHRS and YFSETQ. The CDR3 sequence is 16 residues long. Trimming removed 0 bases from V and 2 bases from J, with 14 bases in between. Combining the CDR3 with reference TRBV5-1 and TRBJ1-1 gives the whole variable domain KAGVTQTPRYLIKTRGQQVTLSCSPISGHRSVSWYQQTPGQGLQFLFEYFSETQRNKGNFPGRFSGRQFSNSRSEMNVSTLELGDSALYLCASSLGTDRPNTEAFFGQGTRLTVV.

The chain couples TRBV19 to TRBJ2-2; a weak D match, TRBD2 (6 bases). The CDR3 spans 15 residues. CDR1 and CDR2 (germline): LNHDA, SQIVND (reference sequence). V lost 3 bases to trimming and J lost 3 bases, with 11 bases between them. The CDR3 bases are TGTGCCAGTAGTATCGGGAGCTTTGACACCGGGGAGCTGTTTTTT. Translated, it gives CASSIGSFDTGELFF.

The rearrangement joins TRBV4-1 to TRBJ1-1, with 9 bases matching TRBD1. V trimming: 5 bases; J trimming: 7 bases; junction bases outside the gene matches: 8. CDR3 size: 14 residues. Germline V lookup: CDR1 MGHRA, CDR2 YSYEKL. CDR3 sequence: CASSARDRAYEAFF. CDR3 nucleotides: TGCGCCAGCAGCGCCCGGGACAGGGCTTATGAAGCTTTCTTT.

A few counts support this clone. The chain is built from TRBV29-1 and TRBJ1-1, with D perhaps matching TRBD1 (5 bases). Trimming stripped 7 bases from V and 1 base from J, with 13 bases between. Germline CDR1 is SQVTM and CDR2 is ANQGSEA. The CDR3 totals 13 residues. The chain's CDR3 is CSAPGRTNTEAFF. The CDR3 DNA sequence: TGCAGCGCCCCGGGACGTACGAACACTGAAGCTTTCTTT.

The J gene is TRBJ1-5, the V gene TRBV2, with D unclear. This CDR3 is 15 amino acids long. V was trimmed by 5 bases and J by 1 base, leaving 12 bases between them. Germline V gene data show CDR1 as SNHLY and CDR2 as FYNNEI. CDR3: CASSSHRLSNQPQHF. The CDR3 DNA reads TGTGCCAGCAGTTCACACAGATTAAGCAATCAGCCCCAGCATTTT.

V is TRBV7-2 and J is TRBJ1-1, with D unresolved. The V and J ends lost 1 base and 1 base respectively, with 4 bases between them. Per the germline V gene, CDR1 is SGHTA and CDR2 is FQGNSA. This CDR3 has 13 residues. CDR3 protein: CASSLEGNTEAFF. In nucleotides, the CDR3 is TGTGCCAGCAGCTTAGAGGGGAACACTGAAGCTTTCTTT.

J is TRBJ1-5 and V is TRBV5-5; D gene uncertain. This CDR3 contains 17 residues. With 0 bases removed from V and 0 bases from J, the gap between germline ends came to 13 bases. CDR1 and CDR2 from the germline V gene are SGHKS and YYEKEE (reference sequence). The CDR3 spells CASSLDGALYSNQPQHF. CDR3 coding DNA: TGTGCCAGCAGCTTGGACGGAGCACTTTATAGCAATCAGCCCCAGCATTTT. The full variable domain, rest sourced from reference TRBV5-5 and TRBJ1-5, is DAGVTQSPTHLIKTRGQQVTLRCSPISGHKSVSWYQQVLGQGPQFIFQYYEKEERGRGNFPDRFSARQFPNYSSELNVNALLLGDSALYLCASSLDGALYSNQPQHFGDGTRLSIL.

The chain combines TRBV19 with TRBJ2-2; TRBD1 or TRBD2 may be the D gene (5 bases each). Germline V CDR1 and CDR2: LNHDA, SQIVND (reference sequence). The V end lost 5 bases, the J end lost 7 bases, and 17 bases lay between the germline ends. This CDR3 contains 15 residues. CDR3 coding DNA: TGTGCCAGTAGTGTCTGGGACGCTGGAGGCGGGGAGCTGTTTTTT. Translated, it gives CASSVWDAGGGELFF.

V is TRBV7-3 and J is TRBJ1-1; D is ambiguous. Trimming took off 5 bases at V and 4 bases at J, with 14 bases between the two ends. CDR3 length: 14 amino acids. Germline V CDR1 and CDR2: SGHTA, FQGTGA. CDR3 bases: TGTGCCAGCAGCCCAGGTTTGAGCGGCACTGAAGCTTTCTTT. It translates to CASSPGLSGTEAFF.

The genes are TRBV5-1 and TRBJ2-2; no definite D call. The CDR3 runs 15 residues. Germline CDR1 SGHRS, CDR2 YFSETQ. V lost 2 bases to trimming and J lost 3 bases, with 11 bases between them. CDR3 bases: TGCGCCAGCAGCTTTGCAGGCCCCCACACCGGGGAGCTGTTTTTT. It specifies CASSFAGPHTGELFF.

The rearrangement links TRBV6-4 to TRBJ2-3; 14 bases line up with TRBD2. V was pared by 6 bases and J by 0 bases, with 5 bases of the junction left unmatched. Germline V gene data show CDR1 as MRHNA and CDR2 as SNTAGT. The CDR3 is made up of 17 amino acids. The CDR3 reads CASRRLAGGPSTDTQYF. The CDR3 DNA sequence: TGTGCCAGCAGAAGACTAGCGGGGGGGCCTAGCACAGATACGCAGTATTTT.

The rearrangement uses TRBV19 and TRBJ2-2, with 9 bases lining up with TRBD1. From germline, CDR1 is LNHDA and CDR2 SQIVND (reference sequence). The trim removed 6 bases at V and 3 bases at J, leaving 8 bases unmatched. This CDR3 has 16 amino acids. The CDR3 loop reads CASRPPGQGDTGELFF. The CDR3, as DNA: TGTGCCAGTAGGCCGCCGGGACAGGGCGACACCGGGGAGCTGTTTTTT.

This clone appeared a few times. The V gene is TRBV5-1, the J gene TRBJ2-5; 9 bases are a match to TRBD1. CDR3 length: 15 residues. Unmatched junction bases numbered 9, after V lost 4 bases and J lost 5 bases. Germline V gene sequence: CDR1 SGHRS, CDR2 YFSETQ. The CDR3 DNA reads TGCGCCAGCAGCGCCAATACAGGGGGCCGGGAGACCCAGTACTTC. Its protein is CASSANTGGRETQYF. The full variable domain, completed using reference TRBV5-1 and TRBJ2-5, is KAGVTQTPRYLIKTRGQQVTLSCSPISGHRSVSWYQQTPGQGLQFLFEYFSETQRNKGNFPGRFSGRQFSNSRSEMNVSTLELGDSALYLCASSANTGGRETQYFGPGTRLLVL.

The chain combines TRBV18 with TRBJ2-7; no firm D call. This CDR3 has 12 residues. The ends were cut back, 6 bases at V and 7 bases at J, with 13 bases in the middle. Looked up from germline, CDR1 is KGHSH and CDR2 is LQKENI. The CDR3 DNA is TGTGCCAGCTCCCCGACGGGTGGAGAGCAGTACGTC. It encodes CASSPTGGEQYV.

The V gene is TRBV7-8, the J gene TRBJ1-2, with 7 positions matching TRBD1. Germline V CDR1 and CDR2: SGHVS, FQNEAQ. The CDR3 consists of 13 residues. V gave up 5 bases and J gave up 6 bases; unmatched junction bases: 6. The CDR3 here is CASSRGQKDGYTF. CDR3 DNA sequence: TGTGCCAGCAGCCGGGGACAGAAGGATGGCTACACCTTC.